A selection of T cell receptor beta chains follows, all from one sample in a study of CD8 T cells in Susac syndrome. TCRdb used MiXCR to reprocess the immunoSEQ multiplex PCR reads, holding one entry per CDR3 protein. The sample holds some 120,000 distinct CDR3 sequences; 90% to 95% are singletons and the top ten take over 0.07%. The sequenced sample consisted of CD4+ T cells from PBMCs. All receptors come from a human donor in good health. Each CDR3 is given with its conserved first and last residue. A D gene is named only where the DNA matches it firmly. Size is omitted from some rows. Given values are once, few, many or a class for expanded clones.

V	D	J	size	CDR3	DNA
TRBV15	.	TRBJ2-6	.	CATSRGTGSGANVLTF	TGTGCCACCAGCAGAGGGACGGGATCTGGGGCCAACGTCCTGACTTTC
TRBV6-2/TRBV6-3	TRBD2	TRBJ2-5	.	CASSLLAGVQETQYF	TGTGCCAGCAGTCTACTAGCGGGAGTCCAAGAGACCCAGTACTTC
TRBV2	.	TRBJ1-5	.	CASSEEQGFRQPQHF	TGTGCCAGCAGTGAAGAACAGGGTTTTAGACAGCCCCAGCATTTT
TRBV2	.	TRBJ2-2	.	CASRNSRGGGTGELFF	TGTGCCAGCAGAAACTCTAGGGGAGGAGGAACCGGGGAGCTGTTTTTT
TRBV20-1	.	TRBJ1-1	.	CSVDDKPEAFF	TGCAGTGTTGATGATAAACCTGAAGCTTTCTTT
TRBV7-2	.	TRBJ1-2	.	CASSFPEYYGYTF	TGTGCCAGCAGCTTTCCAGAGTACTATGGCTACACCTTC
TRBV20-1	TRBD2	TRBJ2-7	.	CSARDPTGRGYEQYF	TGCAGTGCTAGAGATCCCACCGGGAGGGGTTACGAGCAGTACTTC
TRBV4-1	.	TRBJ1-1	.	CASSQGLRNTEAFF	TGCGCCAGCAGCCAGGGGCTGCGGAACACTGAAGCTTTCTTT
TRBV10-3	TRBD2	TRBJ2-3	.	CAISESGTSGTDTQYF	TGTGCCATCAGTGAGTCCGGGACTAGCGGCACAGATACGCAGTATTTT
TRBV5-4	.	TRBJ1-1	.	CATEQGSSTEAFF	TGTGCCACTGAACAGGGATCGAGCACTGAAGCTTTCTTT
TRBV6-4	TRBD1	TRBJ1-2	once	CASSEAGTGNYGYTF	TGTGCCAGCAGTGAAGCCGGGACAGGGAACTATGGCTACACCTTC
TRBV21-1	.	TRBJ1-2	.	CASSPTGRGDYGYTF	TGTGCCAGCAGCCCCACAGGGAGGGGGGACTATGGCTACACCTTC
TRBV7-9	.	TRBJ2-1	.	CASPNSPGYNEQFF	TGTGCCAGCCCAAACTCCCCGGGCTACAATGAGCAGTTCTTC
TRBV14	.	TRBJ2-7	.	CASSQLGAGLTYEQYF	TGTGCCAGCAGCCAACTAGGGGCGGGCCTTACCTACGAGCAGTACTTC
TRBV5-6	.	TRBJ2-7	.	CASSSLTGAIDEQYF	TGTGCCAGCAGCTCTTTAACGGGAGCCATAGACGAGCAGTACTTC
TRBV10-3	TRBD2	TRBJ2-1	.	CAISETSGAYNEQFF	TGTGCCATCAGCGAAACTAGCGGAGCCTACAATGAGCAGTTCTTC
TRBV11-2	TRBD1	TRBJ2-4	.	CASRSPGQGVIQYF	TGTGCCAGCAGATCCCCGGGACAGGGGGTCATTCAGTACTTC
TRBV5-1	TRBD1	TRBJ1-1	.	CASSSTRDSEAFF	TGCGCCAGCAGTTCGACCCGGGACAGTGAAGCTTTCTTT
TRBV6-5	TRBD1	TRBJ1-1	.	CASSYNRGTEAFF	TGTGCCAGCAGCTACAACAGGGGCACTGAAGCTTTCTTT
TRBV18	TRBD1	TRBJ2-7	.	CASSPRRQGGYEQYF	TGTGCCAGCTCACCAAGGAGACAGGGGGGCTACGAGCAGTACTTC
TRBV30	TRBD2	TRBJ2-5	.	CAWWRPGGETQYF	TGTGCCTGGTGGAGACCGGGGGGAGAGACCCAGTACTTC
TRBV6-1	.	TRBJ2-7	once	CASTVAATYEQYF	TGTGCCAGCACGGTGGCGGCAACATACGAGCAGTACTTC
TRBV6-6	TRBD2	TRBJ2-1	once	CATGTSGNGMGEQFF	TGTGCCACTGGGACTAGCGGGAATGGAATGGGTGAGCAGTTCTTC
TRBV23-1	.	TRBJ2-1	.	CASSHRTPCGSYNEQFF	TGCGCCAGCAGTCACCGTACCCCCTGCGGCTCCTACAATGAGCAGTTCTTC
TRBV7-8	.	TRBJ2-7	.	CASSLSRYQTYEQYF	TGTGCCAGCAGCTTATCCCGATACCAGACCTACGAGCAGTACTTC
TRBV5-6	TRBD2	TRBJ2-1	.	CASSFSAGGEQFF	TGTGCCAGCAGCTTCTCGGCGGGAGGGGAGCAGTTCTTC
TRBV28	.	TRBJ1-5	once	CASNIDRYQPQHF	TGTGCCAGCAACATAGACAGGTACCAGCCCCAGCATTTT
TRBV15	.	TRBJ2-3	.	CATSTPKGSGDTQYF	TGTGCCACCAGCACCCCAAAGGGTTCAGGGGATACGCAGTATTTT
TRBV2	TRBD1	TRBJ2-5	.	CASTRPGGFETQYF	TGTGCCAGCACCCGGCCAGGGGGCTTCGAGACCCAGTACTTC
TRBV7-9	.	TRBJ1-2	.	CASSFGVAESYTF	TGTGCCAGCAGCTTTGGAGTGGCGGAGAGCTACACCTTC
TRBV3-1	.	TRBJ1-5	once	CASSQDGGQPQHF	TGTGCCAGCAGCCAAGACGGGGGCCAGCCCCAGCATTTT
TRBV2	.	TRBJ1-6	.	CASRRASNSPLHF	TGTGCCAGCAGGAGGGCTTCTAATTCACCCCTCCACTTT
TRBV14	.	TRBJ1-1	.	CASSPRAYEAFF	TGTGCCAGCAGCCCCCGCGCCTATGAAGCTTTCTTT